The sequence of this TCR beta chain was determined in a study of CD8+CD57+ T cells in acquired aplastic anemia. Study-level background: Yields of DNA that came from sorted CD4+ and CD8+ cells averaged about 3.5 ug. Regarding the study as a whole: Researchers reported that CD8+ Simpson's diversity was not significantly different in patients versus controls.

Trimming took 5 bases from V and 13 from J; bases not matched to a gene: 16. In germline, CDR1 is LGHDT, CDR2 YNNKEL (reference sequence). The CDR3 extends over 15 amino acids. The table lists this clonotype with many counts. The antigen is undetermined. The TCR beta profiling, which covered VDJ combination and CDR3 sequence, was carried out using genomic DNA as the template. Via MiXCR, TCRdb re-called the reads, giving one row per CDR3 protein. The data contain about 110,000 distinct CDR3 sequences, 40% to 60% of them singletons. This clonotype originated in a human donor in good health, serving as a control. Sample: sorted CD4+, CD8+, or CD8+CD57+ T cells (not recorded which) from PBMCs. The chain employs TRBV3-1 and TRBJ1-4; 7 nucleotides line up with TRBD1. CDR3 DNA sequence: TGTGCCAGCAGCGACGACAGGGAGGGACTGAAATCACTGTTTTTT. Translating it yields CASSDDREGLKSLFF.